The 10 T cell receptor beta chains listed next were all sequenced from one sample in a study of PD-1 blockade in mismatch repair-deficient tumors listed by TCRdb under 2017. The library relied on the immunoSEQ multiplex PCR assay. TCRdb stores this immuneACCESS table with in-frame sequences only. Part of the clones is absent; in the studies checked, under half of the shortfall reflects unresolved V genes, and no reason is known for the rest. The sample has approximately 22,000 clones on record, 84% of them singletons. Roughly a sixth of the sample is taken by the ten largest. Sequenced here: peripheral blood, sampled 2 weeks after starting pembrolizumab. The receptors originated from an adult with mismatch repair-deficient cancer.

Worth noting for this clone: Other DNA sequences of this sample code for an identical CDR3. The chain links TRBV6-4 to TRBJ2-6, with D perhaps TRBD1 or TRBD2 (5 bases each). The CDR3 spans 14 residues. Trimming took off 3 bases at V and 2 bases at J, with 5 bases between the two ends. Germline lookup yields CDR1 MRHNA and CDR2 SNTAGT. The CDR3 sequence: CASSEGAGANVLTF. Here the CDR3 DNA reads TGTGCCAGCAGTGAGGGGGCTGGGGCCAACGTCCTGACTTTC.

This sequence joins TRBV7-2 and TRBJ2-7; 8 bases are a match to TRBD2. This CDR3 contains 16 residues. Germline loops: CDR1 SGHTA, CDR2 FQGNSA. Trimming cost V 3 bases and J 4 bases; bases outside gene matches: 11. CDR3 region: CASSLDESGSGYEQYF. As DNA, the CDR3 is TGTGCCAGCAGCTTGGACGAAAGCGGGAGTGGGTACGAGCAGTACTTC.

This clone showed up just once. V gene TRBV6-1 combines with J gene TRBJ2-1, with 8 positions matching TRBD1. This CDR3 contains 15 residues. Trimming removed 8 bases from V and 1 base from J; junction bases left unmatched: 7. The germline V gene encodes CDR1 MNHNS and CDR2 SASEGT. The CDR3 DNA reads as TGTGCCAGCCAATCAGGGGGCTTTTCCTACAATGAGCAGTTCTTC. Translation gives CASQSGGFSYNEQFF.

V and J are TRBV5-5 and TRBJ2-3, with D uncertain. CDR3 size: 16 residues. Trimming removed 2 bases at V and 8 bases at J, with 21 bases between. The germline V gene has CDR1 SGHKS and CDR2 YYEKEE (reference sequence). CDR3 sequence reads: CASSFNRAEGRGTQYF. The CDR3 coding sequence is TGTGCCAGCAGCTTTAACAGAGCCGAAGGTCGTGGTACGCAGTATTTT.

This clone showed up just a few times. The V gene is TRBV19, the J gene TRBJ2-2, with 8 bases that match TRBD1. This CDR3 region has 15 residues. Germline CDR1 and CDR2: LNHDA and SQIVND (reference sequence). V shed 7 bases, J shed 1 base, and the junction held 5 bases outside the gene matches. In DNA form, the CDR3 reads TGTGCCAGTAAAGTCGGACAGGGGAACACCGGGGAGCTGTTTTTT. This gives the protein CASKVGQGNTGELFF. The full variable domain, in which reference TRBV19 and TRBJ2-2 provide the parts outside the CDR3, is DGGITQSPKYLFRKEGQNVTLSCEQNLNHDAMYWYRQDPGQGLRLIYYSQIVNDFQKGDIAEGYSVSREKKESFPLTVTSAQKNPTAFYLCASKVGQGNTGELFFGEGSRLTVL.

The rearrangement joins TRBV5-1 to TRBJ1-2, with TRBD1 identical over 7 bases. With V trimmed by 0 bases and J by 6 bases, 8 bases remained unmatched. Germline V gene sequence: CDR1 SGHRS, CDR2 YFSETQ. This CDR3 contains 15 residues. This CDR3 reads CASSLGHRGNDGYTF. CDR3 in DNA: TGCGCCAGCAGCTTGGGCCACAGGGGTAATGATGGCTACACCTTC.

The chain carries TRBV11-3 and TRBJ1-1; D uncertain. Germline V lookup: CDR1 SGHNT, CDR2 YENEEA. With 7 bases removed from V and 0 bases from J, the gap between germline ends came to 21 bases. This CDR3 has 17 amino acids. The CDR3 nucleotides read TGTGCCAGCAAAACTACAAGGGCAGACCGACTGAACACTGAAGCTTTCTTT. Protein: CASKTTRADRLNTEAFF.

The chain couples TRBV10-2 to TRBJ2-7, with 8 nucleotides matching TRBD1. Germline V CDR1 and CDR2: WSHSY, SAAADI. The V gene end was trimmed by 3 bases and the J gene end by 3 bases; junction bases not matched to a gene: 4. The CDR3 has 14 amino acids. The CDR3 sequence: CASSDSGQGYEQYF. CDR3 coding DNA: TGCGCCAGCAGTGACTCCGGACAGGGCTACGAGCAGTACTTC.

The chain recombines TRBV9 with TRBJ2-3; possibly TRBD1 or TRBD2 for D (5 bases each). The germline V gene has CDR1 SGDLS and CDR2 YYNGEE. The V gene lost 2 bases and the J gene lost 9 bases, with 16 bases spanning the gap. There are 14 residues in the CDR3. The DNA for the CDR3 is TGTGCCAGCAGCGTTCTGGATTCGTGGGGGACGCAGTATTTT. Its protein product is CASSVLDSWGTQYF.

The rearrangement links TRBV21-1 to TRBJ2-7; the D call in the table, TRBD1, was not verified against the DNA. TRBV21-1 represents a pseudogene. CDR3 length: 15 amino acids. This CDR3 is CASRSGGTGSNEQYF. CDR3 in DNA: TGTGCCAGCAGGTCGGGGGGGACAGGGTCTAACGAGCAGTACTTC.